This T cell receptor beta chain came from a study of T cell responses to AZD1222 COVID-19 vaccine. Sequencing was performed with immunoSEQ multiplex PCR; in TCRdb, only in-frame clones are kept and a portion is missing. Found here are about 130,000 clones, approximately 90% of them singletons; the top ten hold about 3.7%. Study-wide findings and caveats: Per reports, nearly half of all spike-specific TCRs target regions that are unmutated in variants.

The CDR3 contains 15 residues. CDR1 and CDR2 from the germline V gene are SNHLY and FYNNEI. V lost 8 bases and J 7 bases, leaving 22 bases between the germline ends. As to this clone: Its antigen is not known.

The clonotype originates from an adult in good health. This sample comprised peripheral blood, obtained on day 0 of AZD1222 vaccination. V is TRBV2 and J is TRBJ2-3; the D is unclear. The CDR3 bases are TGTGCCAGCCCTCTAGTTGGGGTCCGTTCGAATACGCAGTATTTT. As protein: CASPLVGVRSNTQYF.